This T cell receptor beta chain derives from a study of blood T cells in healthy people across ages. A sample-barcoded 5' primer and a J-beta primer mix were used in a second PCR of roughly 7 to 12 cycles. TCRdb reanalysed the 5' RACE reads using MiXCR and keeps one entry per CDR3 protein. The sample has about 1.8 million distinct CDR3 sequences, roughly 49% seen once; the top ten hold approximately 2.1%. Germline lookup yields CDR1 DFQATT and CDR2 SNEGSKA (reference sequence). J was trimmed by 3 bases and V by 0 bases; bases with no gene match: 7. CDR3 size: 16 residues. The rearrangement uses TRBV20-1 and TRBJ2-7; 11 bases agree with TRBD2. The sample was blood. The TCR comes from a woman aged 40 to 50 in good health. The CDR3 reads CSARDRQLAGVYEQYF. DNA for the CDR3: TGCAGTGCTAGAGATCGACAACTAGCGGGGGTCTACGAGCAGTACTTC.